The 21 T cell receptor beta chains in this list originate from one sample, sequenced in a study of T cell repertoires in cytomegalovirus infection. MiXCR, run by TCRdb on the reads, gives a single entry per CDR3 protein. The profile shows roughly 600,000 distinct CDR3 sequences, 20% to 30% of them singletons. Sample: CD8+ T cells from PBMCs. The receptors originated from a human donor in good health (CMV status not recorded). Some clones in this sample may be carry-over from other donors' samples.

This clonotype was counted only a few times. The V and J genes are TRBV12-3 or TRBV12-4 and TRBJ1-5, with a weak D call TRBD1 (5 bases). The CDR3 contains 13 residues. V lost 2 bases and J lost 4, with 6 bases in between. CDR3 sequence (DNA): TGTGCCAGCAGTTTACGACAGAATCAGCCCCAGCATTTT. Translating it yields CASSLRQNQPQHF.

This clonotype was seen at least ten times. The J gene is TRBJ2-3, the V gene TRBV7-9; D might be TRBD2 (6 bases). V was cut by 0 bases and J by 3 bases, with 16 bases left in between. Germline V CDR1 and CDR2: SEHNR, FQNEAQ (reference sequence). The CDR3 loop spans 17 amino acids. The CDR3 nucleotides read TGTGCCAGCAGCTTAGCGATGAGGCCGCGGGATACAGATACGCAGTATTTT. Translated, it gives CASSLAMRPRDTDTQYF.

V usage is TRBV4-1 and J usage is TRBJ2-5; 8 bases match TRBD2. Germline values: CDR1 MGHRA, CDR2 YSYEKL. V shed 3 bases, J shed 5 bases, and the junction held 14 bases outside the gene matches. The CDR3 covers 17 residues. DNA of the CDR3: TGCGCCAGCAGCCAGCCTGGGGTCGGGGGGGCCGATGAGACCCAGTACTTC. Translated, it gives CASSQPGVGGADETQYF.

This clonotype was seen only a few times. The chain employs TRBV20-1 and TRBJ1-2, with 8 bases matching TRBD1. Germline-derived CDR1 and CDR2 are DFQATT and SNEGSKA (reference sequence). After removal of 3 bases from V and 1 base from J, the junction contained 10 bases not matched to a gene. The CDR3 has 16 amino acids. The CDR3 nucleotides read TGCAGTGCTAGGGGGGACAGGTGGACGATTAACTATGGCTACACCTTC. The encoded protein is CSARGDRWTINYGYTF.

Ten or more counts support this clonotype. The chain employs TRBV10-3 and TRBJ2-1; no firm D call. Germline V gene sequence: CDR1 ENHRY, CDR2 SYGVKD. The V end lost 0 bases, the J end lost 2 bases, and 14 bases lay between the germline ends. The CDR3 consists of 17 residues. This chain's CDR3 is CAISESSRGSAYNEQFF. As DNA, the CDR3 is TGTGCCATCAGTGAGTCATCACGAGGAAGCGCCTACAATGAGCAGTTCTTC.

This clonotype was found a few times. The gene calls are TRBV27 and TRBJ2-3, with D perhaps matching TRBD2 (5 bases). The CDR3 covers 15 residues. The V and J ends lost 2 bases and 2 bases respectively, with 11 bases between them. Looked up from germline, CDR1 is MNHEY and CDR2 is SMNVEV (reference sequence). The CDR3 loop reads CASSLHTSSTDTQYF. The CDR3 DNA reads TGTGCCAGCAGTTTACATACTAGTTCCACAGATACGCAGTATTTT.

A word on this clonotype: A read error may explain this, as a much larger clone is one base away. The chain joins TRBV14 to TRBJ2-1, with TRBD2 matching 7 bases. The CDR3 is 15 residues long. The ends lost 6 bases at V and 2 bases at J; junction bases unmatched: 7. Looked up from germline, CDR1 is SGHDN and CDR2 is FVKESK. The CDR3 sequence is CASRERGTPYNEQFF. DNA for the CDR3: TGTGCCAGCAGAGAGCGGGGTACGCCCTACAATGAGCAGTTCTTC.

This clonotype was seen a few times. V gene TRBV2 combines with J gene TRBJ2-2, with no clear D. V lost 0 bases and J lost 8, with 13 bases in between. The CDR3 loop spans 15 amino acids. The V gene's germline CDR1 is SNHLY and CDR2 FYNNEI. The CDR3 sequence is CASSEAPKASGELFF. CDR3 coding DNA: TGTGCCAGCAGTGAAGCGCCTAAGGCCTCAGGGGAGCTGTTTTTT.

The V gene is TRBV23-1, the J gene TRBJ2-7, with 7 bases matching TRBD1. TRBV23-1 belongs to the ORF category, with a function that is uncertain. After removal of 4 bases from V and 1 base from J, the junction contained 7 bases not matched to a gene. The CDR3 contains 15 residues. CDR3 loop: CASSRADRRSYEQYF. The CDR3 DNA reads TGCGCCAGCAGTCGCGCGGACAGGCGATCCTACGAGCAGTACTTC.

This clonotype has a handful of counts. This chain joins TRBV29-1 and TRBJ1-1; perhaps TRBD1 as D (6 bases). Germline CDR1 SQVTM, CDR2 ANQGSEA. There are 12 residues in the CDR3. Between the trimmed V and J ends, which lost 5 bases and 2 bases, there was a span of 9 bases. The CDR3 DNA reads TGCAGCGTTCCCGGGGGCAACACTGAAGCTTTCTTT. This encodes CSVPGGNTEAFF.

The rearrangement links TRBV12-3 or TRBV12-4 to TRBJ2-7, with a tentative D call TRBD1 (5 bases). This CDR3 region has 13 residues. Trimming stripped 5 bases from V and 6 bases from J, with 14 bases between. CDR3: CASSLRVSGEQYV. In DNA, the CDR3 is TGTGCCAGCAGTCTCAGGGTTTCGGGCGAGCAGTACGTC.

Only a few counts were recorded for this clonotype. The genes are TRBV19 and TRBJ1-2, with D uncertain. CDR3 length: 15 residues. From germline, CDR1 is LNHDA and CDR2 SQIVND (reference sequence). Between the trimmed V and J ends, which lost 1 base and 8 bases, there was a span of 17 bases. The CDR3 region is CASSIGWVGAVGYTF. DNA of the CDR3: TGTGCCAGTAGTATAGGGTGGGTCGGAGCGGTCGGCTACACCTTC.

The chain joins TRBV7-9 to TRBJ1-4; D perhaps matches TRBD1 (5 bases). The V end was cut by 5 bases, the J end by 10 bases, with 20 bases between. CDR1 and CDR2 (germline): SEHNR, FQNEAQ (reference sequence). The CDR3 has 15 residues. The CDR3 is CASSTRDRGKGKLFF. The CDR3 bases are TGTGCCAGCAGCACCCGGGACCGTGGAAAGGGAAAACTGTTTTTT. Full variable domain (remainder filled in from reference TRBV7-9 and TRBJ1-4): DTGVSQNPRHKITKRGQNVTFRCDPISEHNRLYWYRQTLGQGPEFLTYFQNEAQLEKSRLLSDRFSAERPKGSFSTLEIQRTEQGDSAMYLCASSTRDRGKGKLFFGSGTQLSVL.

A few counts support this clonotype. The J gene is TRBJ2-2, the V gene TRBV28; 8 bases are shared with TRBD1. The germline V gene encodes CDR1 MDHEN and CDR2 SYDVKM. The CDR3 contains 14 residues. With V trimmed by 4 bases and J by 3 bases, 1 base remained unmatched. The DNA for the CDR3 is TGTGCCAGCAGTTGGACAGGGCACACCGGGGAGCTGTTTTTT. Protein product: CASSWTGHTGELFF.

This clonotype was picked up a small number of times. The V call is TRBV6-8, the J call TRBJ2-5; a possible D gene is TRBD2 (5 bases). The germline CDR1 and CDR2 sequences are MNHGY and SAAAGT. There are 15 residues in the CDR3. Trimming removed 7 bases from V and 3 bases from J, with 18 bases in between. CDR3: CASTPGERAEETQYF. The CDR3 region has the DNA TGTGCCAGCACCCCTGGTGAGAGAGCGGAAGAGACCCAGTACTTC.

Notes on this clonotype: This may be a read error: a much more frequent sequence differs by one nucleotide. V is TRBV7-6 and J is TRBJ2-5; TRBD1 matches 8 bases. Germline V gene data show CDR1 as SGHVS and CDR2 as FNYEAQ. The CDR3 is made up of 17 amino acids. V was pared by 6 bases and J by 0 bases, with 12 bases of the junction left unmatched. DNA for the CDR3: TGTGCCAGCAGTTGGTTGGGGACAGGCGACGACCAAGAGACCCAGTACTTC. It encodes CASSWLGTGDDQETQYF. Variable domain in full (rest from reference TRBV7-6 and TRBJ2-5): GAGVSQSPRYKVTKRGQDVALRCDPISGHVSLYWYRQALGQGPEFLTYFNYEAQQDKSGLPNDRFSAERPEGSISTLTIQRTEQRDSAMYRCASSWLGTGDDQETQYFGPGTRLLVL.

Of note for this clonotype: This may be a read error: a much more frequent sequence differs by one nucleotide. This sequence joins TRBV7-9 and TRBJ2-7, with a possible D match to TRBD1 (6 bases). V gave up 6 bases and J gave up 7 bases, with 16 bases separating them. The CDR3 runs 13 residues. CDR1 is SEHNR and CDR2 is FQNEAQ in the germline V gene (reference sequence). The CDR3 sequence is CASRPGTFEEQYF. The CDR3 DNA reads as TGTGCCAGCAGACCCGGGACATTCGAGGAGCAGTACTTC.

This clonotype was seen a handful of times. This rearrangement joins TRBV14 to TRBJ1-2; tentative D call: TRBD1 (6 bases). Germline CDR1 and CDR2: SGHDN and FVKESK. This CDR3 has 15 amino acids. V was cut by 3 bases and J by 4 bases, with 15 bases left in between. The CDR3 protein is CASSQALDRIYGYTF. The CDR3 region has the DNA TGTGCCAGCAGCCAGGCCCTCGACAGGATCTATGGCTACACCTTC.

This clonotype was recorded many times. This sequence joins TRBV7-9 and TRBJ2-7; D call uncertain. The CDR3 spans 19 residues. V was pared by 1 base and J by 3 bases, with 25 bases between. Per the germline V gene, CDR1 is SEHNR and CDR2 is FQNEAQ (reference sequence). For the CDR3, the DNA is TGTGCCAGCAGCTTAGGGAGCCTTACGGGTGCGGCCAATTTCTACGAGCAGTACTTC. This codes for CASSLGSLTGAANFYEQYF.

This clonotype was recorded a few times. This rearrangement joins TRBV15 to TRBJ2-1, with D perhaps TRBD1 (5 bases). V lost 8 bases and J lost 7, with 21 bases in between. This CDR3 comprises 15 residues. Germline V gene lookup returns CDR1 LNHNV and CDR2 YYDKDF (reference sequence). CDR3 nucleotides: TGTGCCACCGGGGCCAAGGCTACTAACGGTAATGAGCAGTTCTTC. Its protein product is CATGAKATNGNEQFF.

The chain couples TRBV7-9 to TRBJ2-2; D possibly corresponds to TRBD1 (6 bases). CDR1 and CDR2 (germline): SEHNR, FQNEAQ (reference sequence). The CDR3 runs 13 residues. V was cut by 6 bases and J by 6 bases, with 11 bases left in between. This CDR3 is CASSPRGSGELFF. CDR3 bases: TGTGCCAGCAGTCCGAGGGGGTCCGGGGAGCTGTTTTTT. Full variable domain (remainder filled in from reference TRBV7-9 and TRBJ2-2): DTGVSQNPRHKITKRGQNVTFRCDPISEHNRLYWYRQTLGQGPEFLTYFQNEAQLEKSRLLSDRFSAERPKGSFSTLEIQRTEQGDSAMYLCASSPRGSGELFFGEGSRLTVL.